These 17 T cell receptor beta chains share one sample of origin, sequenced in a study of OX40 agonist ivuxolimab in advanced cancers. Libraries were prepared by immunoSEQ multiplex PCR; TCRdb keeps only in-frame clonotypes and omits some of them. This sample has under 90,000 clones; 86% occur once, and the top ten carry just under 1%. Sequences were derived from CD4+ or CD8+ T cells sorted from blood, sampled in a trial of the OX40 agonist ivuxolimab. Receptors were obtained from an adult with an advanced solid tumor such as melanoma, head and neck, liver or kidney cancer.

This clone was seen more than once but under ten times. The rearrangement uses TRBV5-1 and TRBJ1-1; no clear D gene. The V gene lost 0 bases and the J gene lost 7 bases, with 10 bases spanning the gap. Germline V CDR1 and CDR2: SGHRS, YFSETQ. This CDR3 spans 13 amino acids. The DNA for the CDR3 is TGCGCCAGCAGCTTGGCCCGTCGTTATGAAGCTTTCTTT. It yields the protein CASSLARRYEAFF.

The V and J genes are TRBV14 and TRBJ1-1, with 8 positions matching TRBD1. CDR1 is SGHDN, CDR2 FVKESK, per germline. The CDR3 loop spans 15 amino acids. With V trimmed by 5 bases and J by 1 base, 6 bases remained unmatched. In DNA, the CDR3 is TGTGCCAGCAGCTCCTACAGGGGGGGGAACACTGAAGCTTTCTTT. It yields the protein CASSSYRGGNTEAFF.

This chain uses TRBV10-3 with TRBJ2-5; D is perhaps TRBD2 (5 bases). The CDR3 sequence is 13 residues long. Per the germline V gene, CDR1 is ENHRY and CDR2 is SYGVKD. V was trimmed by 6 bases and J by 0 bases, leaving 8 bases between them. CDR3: CAIRDSNQETQYF. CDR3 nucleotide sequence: TGTGCCATCAGGGACTCGAACCAAGAGACCCAGTACTTC.

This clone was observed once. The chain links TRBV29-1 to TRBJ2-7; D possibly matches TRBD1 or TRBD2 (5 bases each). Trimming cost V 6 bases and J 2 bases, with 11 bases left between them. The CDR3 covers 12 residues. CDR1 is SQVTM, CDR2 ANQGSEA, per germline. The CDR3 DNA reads TGCAGCGTGTCCGAGGGGACCTACGAGCAGTACTTC. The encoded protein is CSVSEGTYEQYF.

CDR3 DNA: TGTGCCAGTAGTATAGCAGGGATCCAAGAGACCCAGTACTTC. As protein: CASSIAGIQETQYF. This chain links TRBV19 with TRBJ2-5; weak D call: TRBD1 (5 bases). With 1 base removed from V and 1 base from J, the gap between germline ends came to 7 bases. The CDR3 contains 14 residues. Germline V gives CDR1 LNHDA, CDR2 SQIVND (reference sequence).

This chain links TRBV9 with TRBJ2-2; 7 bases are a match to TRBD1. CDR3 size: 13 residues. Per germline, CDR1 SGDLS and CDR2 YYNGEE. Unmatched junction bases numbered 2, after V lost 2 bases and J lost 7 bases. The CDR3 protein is CASSVGDSGELFF. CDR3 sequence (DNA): TGTGCCAGCAGCGTTGGGGACAGCGGGGAGCTGTTTTTT.

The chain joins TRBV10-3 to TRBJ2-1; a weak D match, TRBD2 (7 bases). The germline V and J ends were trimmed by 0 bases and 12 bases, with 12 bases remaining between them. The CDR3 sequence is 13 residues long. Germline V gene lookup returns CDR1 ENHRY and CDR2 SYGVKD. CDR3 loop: CAISESEGGLQFF. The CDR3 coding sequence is TGTGCCATCAGTGAGTCGGAGGGGGGGCTGCAGTTCTTC.

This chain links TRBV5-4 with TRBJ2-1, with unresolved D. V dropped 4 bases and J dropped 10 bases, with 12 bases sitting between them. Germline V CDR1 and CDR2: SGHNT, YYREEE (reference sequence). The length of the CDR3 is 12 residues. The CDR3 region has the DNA TGTGCCAGCAGCGGTTTAGTAAAAGAGCAGTTCTTC. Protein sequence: CASSGLVKEQFF.

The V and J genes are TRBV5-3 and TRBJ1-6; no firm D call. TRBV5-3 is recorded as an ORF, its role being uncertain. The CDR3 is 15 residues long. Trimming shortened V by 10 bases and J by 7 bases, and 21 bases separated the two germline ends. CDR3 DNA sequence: TGTGCCGGATGGTGGACGGCGGCCATCAATTCACCCCTCCACTTT. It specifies CAGWWTAAINSPLHF.

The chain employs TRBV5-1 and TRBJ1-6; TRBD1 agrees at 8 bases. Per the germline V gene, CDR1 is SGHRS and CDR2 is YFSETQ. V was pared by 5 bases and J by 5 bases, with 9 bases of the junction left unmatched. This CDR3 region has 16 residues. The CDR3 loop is CASRDYRDRNNSPLHF. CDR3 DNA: TGCGCCAGCAGGGATTACCGGGACAGGAATAATTCACCCCTCCACTTT.

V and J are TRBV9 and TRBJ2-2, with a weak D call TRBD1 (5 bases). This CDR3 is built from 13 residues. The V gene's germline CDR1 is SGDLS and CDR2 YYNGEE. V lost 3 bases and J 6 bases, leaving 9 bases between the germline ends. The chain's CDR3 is CASSARTSGELFF. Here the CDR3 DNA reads TGTGCCAGCAGCGCTAGGACATCCGGGGAGCTGTTTTTT. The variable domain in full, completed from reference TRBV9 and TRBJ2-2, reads DSGVTQTPKHLITATGQRVTLRCSPRSGDLSVYWYQQSLDQGLQFLIQYYNGEERAKGNILERFSAQQFPDLHSELNLSSLELGDSALYFCASSARTSGELFFGEGSRLTVL.

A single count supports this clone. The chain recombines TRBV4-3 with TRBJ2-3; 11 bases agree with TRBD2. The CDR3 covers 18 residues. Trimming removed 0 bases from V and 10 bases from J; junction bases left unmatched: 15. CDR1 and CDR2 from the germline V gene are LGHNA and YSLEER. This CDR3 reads CASSQDLGVAGGPGPQYF. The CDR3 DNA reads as TGCGCCAGCAGCCAAGATTTGGGGGTAGCGGGAGGGCCCGGCCCGCAGTATTTT.

CDR3 protein: CASSLDGTGGSPLHF. As DNA, the CDR3 is TGTGCCAGCAGCCTTGACGGGACAGGGGGTTCACCCCTCCACTTT. The chain combines TRBV4-2 with TRBJ1-6; 11 positions agree with TRBD1. CDR1 and CDR2 from the germline V gene are LGHNA and YNFKEQ. J lost 9 bases, V lost 4 bases, and 5 bases had no gene match. CDR3 length: 15 residues.

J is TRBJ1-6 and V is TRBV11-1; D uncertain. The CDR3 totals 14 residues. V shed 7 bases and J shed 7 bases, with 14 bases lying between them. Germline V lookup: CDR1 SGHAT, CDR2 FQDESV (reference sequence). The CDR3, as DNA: TGTGCCAGCAAACAAACGGAACGAAATTCACCCCTCCACTTT. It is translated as CASKQTERNSPLHF.

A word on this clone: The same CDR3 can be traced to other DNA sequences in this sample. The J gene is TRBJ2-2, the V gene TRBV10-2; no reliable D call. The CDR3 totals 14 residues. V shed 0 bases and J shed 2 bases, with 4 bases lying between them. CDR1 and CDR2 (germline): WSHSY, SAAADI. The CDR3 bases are TGCGCCAGCAGTGAGTCGGGCAACACCGGGGAGCTGTTTTTT. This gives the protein CASSESGNTGELFF.

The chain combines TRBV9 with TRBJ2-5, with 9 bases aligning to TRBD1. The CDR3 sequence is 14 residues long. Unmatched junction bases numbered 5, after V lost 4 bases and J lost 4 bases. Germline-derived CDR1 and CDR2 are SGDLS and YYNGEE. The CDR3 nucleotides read TGTGCCAGCAGCCCAGGGACAGGGAGAGAGACCCAGTACTTC. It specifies CASSPGTGRETQYF.

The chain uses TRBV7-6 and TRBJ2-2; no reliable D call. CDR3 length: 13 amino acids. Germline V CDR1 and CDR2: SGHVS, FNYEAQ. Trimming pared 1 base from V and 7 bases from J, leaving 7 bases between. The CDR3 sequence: CASSLGAIGELFF. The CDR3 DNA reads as TGTGCCAGCAGCTTAGGGGCGATCGGGGAGCTGTTTTTT.